Listed below are T cell receptor beta chains from one sample, sequenced in a study of post-analysis software for immune sequencing data. TCRdb independently ran MiXCR on the PCR reads; one entry per CDR3 protein. The data contain around 260,000 distinct CDR3 sequences, 36% of them singletons. The sequenced sample consisted of blood. Every receptor here comes from a girl aged 10 to 17 with multiple sclerosis. Both conserved end residues are part of each CDR3. D genes are given only for firm matches. Part of the rows lack a size; the others show once, few, many or a class for expanded clones.

clone size	V gene	J gene	D gene	CDR3 protein	CDR3 DNA
NA	TRBV7-2	TRBJ2-1	TRBD2	CASSPGLAGGNVQFF	TGTGCCAGCAGCCCGGGACTAGCGGGAGGGAATGTACAGTTCTTC
few	TRBV19	TRBJ2-7	NA	CASSKSGYSYEQYF	TGTGCCAGTAGTAAATCGGGGTATTCCTACGAGCAGTACTTC
many	TRBV7-3	TRBJ1-2	TRBD1	CASSDPGQGANYGYTF	TGTGCCAGCAGCGATCCGGGACAGGGAGCTAACTATGGCTACACCTTC
few	TRBV6-1	TRBJ1-5	NA	CASTVGIPGNGDQPQHF	TGTGCCAGCACTGTGGGCATCCCAGGGAACGGAGATCAGCCCCAGCATTTT
NA	TRBV20-1	TRBJ2-1	NA	CSARSGKSSYNEQFF	TGCAGTGCTAGAAGCGGAAAGAGCTCCTACAATGAGCAGTTCTTC
few	TRBV20-1	TRBJ2-3	NA	CSARGGVQGSGADTQYF	TGCAGTGCTAGAGGAGGGGTTCAGGGGTCGGGTGCAGATACGCAGTATTTT
many	TRBV2	TRBJ2-1	TRBD1	CASRGQEVLQFF	TGTGCCAGCAGAGGACAGGAGGTCTTACAGTTCTTC
few	TRBV20-1	TRBJ2-3	NA	CSARSGLTDTQYF	TGCAGTGCCCGATCAGGTCTTACAGATACGCAGTATTTT
few	TRBV3-1	TRBJ1-1	NA	CASSQGGSRYTEAFF	TGTGCCAGCAGCCAAGGGGGGAGCCGCTATACTGAAGCTTTCTTT
NA	TRBV6-2/TRBV6-3	TRBJ1-1	NA	CASSHLGSSTEAFF	TGTGCCAGCAGTCACCTAGGGTCGTCCACTGAAGCTTTCTTT
many	TRBV5-6	TRBJ2-3	TRBD2	CASSPSGISTDTQYF	TGTGCCAGCAGTCCTAGCGGGATAAGCACAGATACGCAGTATTTT
few	TRBV20-1	TRBJ1-1	NA	CSARPSMNTEAFF	TGCAGTGCTAGACCCAGCATGAACACTGAAGCTTTCTTT
many	TRBV9	TRBJ2-1	TRBD2	CASSVGGSGLSSYNEQFF	TGTGCCAGCAGCGTAGGCGGTAGCGGGCTTAGCTCCTACAATGAGCAGTTCTTC
many	TRBV10-3	TRBJ2-1	NA	CAISESRGIAYNEQFF	TGTGCCATCAGTGAGTCCAGAGGAATAGCCTACAATGAGCAGTTCTTC
many	TRBV20-1	TRBJ2-5	TRBD1	CSARDGTAVSETQYF	TGCAGTGCTAGAGACGGGACAGCAGTCTCTGAGACCCAGTACTTC
NA	TRBV6-5	TRBJ2-3	NA	CASSRGLGTDTQYF	TGTGCCAGCAGTCGCGGGCTGGGCACAGATACGCAGTATTTT
many	TRBV7-9	TRBJ2-1	NA	CASSLPAGRSYNEQFF	TGTGCCAGCAGCTTACCGGCGGGGAGGTCCTACAATGAGCAGTTCTTC
NA	TRBV2	TRBJ2-3	NA	CASSLTRDTQYF	TGTGCCAGCAGTCTGACCCGAGATACGCAGTATTTT
many	TRBV20-1	TRBJ1-2	TRBD1	CSARDPGTGVGYGYTF	TGCAGTGCTAGAGACCCTGGGACAGGGGTGGGCTATGGCTACACCTTC
many	TRBV12-3/TRBV12-4	TRBJ2-7	TRBD2	CASSLGGGSEQYF	TGTGCCAGCAGTCTGGGGGGGGGTAGCGAGCAGTACTTC
NA	TRBV3-1	TRBJ2-2	TRBD2	CASSQTGLDQDGELFF	TGTGCCAGCAGCCAAACCGGACTAGATCAAGACGGGGAGCTGTTTTTT
many	TRBV6-1	TRBJ1-2	TRBD1	CASSGQGAYTF	TGTGCCAGCAGCGGACAGGGGGCCTACACCTTC
many	TRBV7-9	TRBJ1-1	TRBD1	CASSLGGMNTEAFF	TGCGCCAGCAGCTTAGGGGGCATGAACACTGAAGCTTTCTTT
NA	TRBV3-1	TRBJ2-3	TRBD2	CASGPARRLAGEEDTQYF	TGTGCCAGCGGCCCCGCTCGCCGCCTAGCGGGGGAGGAAGATACGCAGTATTTT
many	TRBV6-1	TRBJ2-7	NA	CASSHTTGYEQYF	TGTGCCAGCAGCCACACGACCGGGTACGAGCAGTACTTC
few	TRBV3-1	TRBJ1-1	NA	CASSQDRRDTEAFF	TGTGCCAGCAGCCAAGATAGGAGGGACACTGAAGCTTTCTTT
NA	TRBV5-1	TRBJ2-7	NA	CASAGKSSATYEQYF	TGCGCCAGCGCTGGCAAATCTTCGGCGACTTACGAGCAGTACTTC
many	TRBV6-6	TRBJ1-2	TRBD1	CASLNPGQGVIYTF	TGTGCCAGCTTAAACCCGGGACAGGGTGTGATCTACACCTTC
many	TRBV7-9	TRBJ2-7	NA	CASSLPPNYEQYF	TGTGCCAGCAGCTTACCGCCCAATTACGAGCAGTACTTC
many	TRBV12-3/TRBV12-4	TRBJ2-1	NA	CASTIYRGPGYNEQFF	TGTGCCAGCACTATATACCGAGGGCCGGGTTACAATGAGCAGTTCTTC
NA	TRBV27	TRBJ1-2	NA	CASSTWDGANYGHTF	TGTGCCAGCAGCACCTGGGACGGAGCTAACTATGGCCACACCTTC
NA	TRBV11-1	TRBJ1-1	NA	CAGSLQRLPEAFF	TGTGCCGGCAGCCTCCAGCGGCTCCCTGAAGCTTTCTTT
NA	TRBV12-3/TRBV12-4	TRBJ1-2	NA	CASRSLLGDYGYTF	TGTGCCAGCAGGAGCCTCCTAGGAGACTATGGCTACACCTTC
NA	TRBV4-1	TRBJ1-1	NA	CASSPLGRAPLVSEAFF	TGCGCCAGCAGCCCCTTGGGTAGGGCCCCCCTGGTTTCTGAAGCTTTCTTT
once	TRBV28	TRBJ2-7	NA	CASRSQGTSYEQYF	TGTGCCAGCAGGTCACAGGGGACTTCCTACGAGCAGTACTTC
many	TRBV29-1	TRBJ1-6	TRBD1	CSVRDRYNSPLHF	TGCAGCGTGAGGGACAGGTATAATTCACCCCTCCACTTT
many	TRBV7-2	TRBJ2-1	TRBD2	CASSTGLAPYNEQFF	TGTGCCAGCAGCACAGGACTAGCGCCTTACAATGAGCAGTTCTTC
many	TRBV20-1	TRBJ2-3	TRBD1	CSAPAGTGTDTQYF	TGCAGTGCTCCGGCCGGGACAGGCACAGATACGCAGTATTTT
NA	TRBV20-1	TRBJ2-7	NA	CSAGRARKGGAYEQYF	TGCAGTGCCGGCAGAGCTAGAAAAGGGGGGGCCTACGAGCAGTACTTC
NA	TRBV20-1	TRBJ2-1	TRBD2	CSARERNGLAGEGSYNEQFF	TGCAGTGCTAGAGAGAGGAACGGACTAGCGGGAGAAGGGTCCTACAATGAGCAGTTCTTC
few	TRBV20-1	TRBJ2-1	TRBD2	CSAGLAGAYNEQFF	TGCAGTGCGGGACTAGCGGGAGCTTACAATGAGCAGTTCTTC
NA	TRBV4-3	TRBJ1-2	NA	CASRQDQAGYGYTF	TGCGCCAGCCGCCAAGACCAGGCAGGCTATGGCTACACCTTC
NA	TRBV9	TRBJ2-2	NA	CASSVGGTSNTGELFF	TGTGCCAGCAGCGTAGGCGGGACTTCGAACACCGGGGAGCTGTTTTTT
many	TRBV7-9	TRBJ1-2	NA	CASSFNRAGYTF	TGTGCCAGCAGCTTTAATCGTGCTGGCTACACCTTC
NA	TRBV10-3	TRBJ2-6	NA	CAISGGNSGANVLTF	TGTGCCATCAGTGGAGGGAACTCTGGGGCCAACGTCCTGACTTTC
NA	TRBV2	TRBJ1-3	NA	CASSQRGDTIYF	TGTGCCAGCAGTCAAAGGGGCGACACCATATATTTT
many	TRBV15	TRBJ1-6	NA	CATRAQGSGSYNSPLHF	TGTGCCACCAGGGCCCAGGGATCGGGCTCCTATAATTCACCCCTCCACTTT
many	TRBV12-3/TRBV12-4	TRBJ1-6	NA	CASSRQVADSPLHF	TGTGCCAGCAGCCGACAGGTGGCGGATTCACCCCTCCACTTT
many	TRBV4-1	TRBJ1-2	NA	CASSQDLQQGYTF	TGCGCCAGCAGCCAAGATTTGCAGCAAGGCTACACCTTC
NA	TRBV3-1	TRBJ1-2	NA	CASSLKAGTGYTF	TGTGCCAGCAGCTTAAAGGCAGGGACCGGCTACACCTTC
NA	TRBV7-2	TRBJ1-2	TRBD1	CASSLSGTDNYGYTF	TGTGCCAGCAGCCTCTCCGGGACAGACAACTATGGCTACACCTTC
NA	TRBV20-1	TRBJ2-1	NA	CSARDIGTPYNEQFF	TGCAGTGCTAGAGATATAGGGACTCCTTACAATGAGCAGTTCTTC
NA	TRBV10-3	TRBJ2-1	TRBD2	CTISGGTSGLYEQFF	TGTACCATCAGTGGAGGGACTAGCGGCCTCTATGAGCAGTTCTTC
few	TRBV20-1	TRBJ1-5	TRBD1	CSASLQGANQPQHF	TGCAGTGCTAGCTTGCAGGGGGCCAATCAGCCCCAGCATTTT
NA	TRBV29-1	TRBJ2-4	TRBD2	CSVEVGGGIQYF	TGCAGCGTTGAAGTGGGGGGGGGCATTCAGTACTTC
many	TRBV5-1	TRBJ2-1	TRBD1	CASSPTLTGGTHNEQFF	TGCGCCAGCAGCCCGACCCTGACAGGGGGAACTCACAATGAGCAGTTCTTC
many	TRBV28	TRBJ2-7	NA	CASSSGAQGGYEQYF	TGTGCCAGCAGTTCCGGCGCCCAGGGCGGCTACGAGCAGTACTTC
many	TRBV9	TRBJ2-1	NA	CASSAILYNEQFF	TGTGCCAGCAGCGCCATCCTATACAATGAGCAGTTCTTC
NA	TRBV7-2	TRBJ1-3	NA	CASSSHSSPGGNTIYF	TGTGCCAGCAGCAGCCATTCGAGTCCCGGAGGAAACACCATATATTTT
few	TRBV5-1	TRBJ2-3	NA	CASSLNSATDTQYF	TGCGCCAGCAGCCTGAATTCGGCGACAGATACGCAGTATTTT